This T cell receptor (beta chain) was recovered during a study of blood T cell repertoires in COVID-19. Whole-study context: The United States, Italy and Spain were the sources of the acute and convalescent COVID-19 samples. In each case, the material was cDNA or gDNA derived from T cells, B-cell-depleted T cells, or PBMCs.

Germline CDR1 and CDR2: SEHNR and FQNEAQ (reference sequence). V lost 4 bases and J lost 3; bases outside the gene matches: 12. The CDR3 runs 17 residues. As originally analysed: Nucleated cell counts were estimated from reference gene primer amplification. Using immunoSEQ multiplex PCR, the repertoire was profiled, and TCRdb retains in-frame clones only, with some absent. V and J calls and clone size come straight from that table; D and trimming were deduced from the DNA. The top ten hold 6% to 6.5% of the sample, which has over 90,000 clones, 87% seen once. The sequencing input was peripheral blood. The receptor comes from a human donor in a cohort sampled during active COVID-19. The gene calls are TRBV7-9 and TRBJ2-1; TRBD1 matches at 7 bases. This CDR3 is CASSWPPTGASYNEQFF. The CDR3, as DNA: TGTGCCAGCAGCTGGCCCCCAACAGGGGCAAGCTACAATGAGCAGTTCTTC.